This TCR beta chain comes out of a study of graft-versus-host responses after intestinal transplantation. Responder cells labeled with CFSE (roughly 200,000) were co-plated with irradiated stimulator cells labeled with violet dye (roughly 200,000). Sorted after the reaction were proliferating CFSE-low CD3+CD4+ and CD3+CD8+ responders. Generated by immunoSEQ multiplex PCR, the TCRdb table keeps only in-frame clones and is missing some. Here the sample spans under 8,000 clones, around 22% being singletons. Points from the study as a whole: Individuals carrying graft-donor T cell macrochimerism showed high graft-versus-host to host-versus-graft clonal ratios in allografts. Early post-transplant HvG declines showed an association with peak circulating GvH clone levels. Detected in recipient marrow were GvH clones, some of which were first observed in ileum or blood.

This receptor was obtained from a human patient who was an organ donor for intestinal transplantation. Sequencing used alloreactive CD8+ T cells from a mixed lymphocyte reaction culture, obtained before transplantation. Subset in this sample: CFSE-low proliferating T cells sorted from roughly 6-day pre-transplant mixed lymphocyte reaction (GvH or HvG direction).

CDR3 protein: CASSFVGVGARYGYTF. CDR3 coding DNA: TGTGCCAGCAGCTTCGTCGGGGTAGGAGCACGGTATGGCTACACCTTC. The rearrangement uses TRBV7-3 and TRBJ1-2; D gene uncertain. This CDR3 contains 16 residues. V shed 3 bases and J shed 5 bases, with 19 bases lying between them. Germline assignment: CDR1 SGHTA and CDR2 FQGTGA. The entire variable domain, with the rest obtained from reference TRBV7-3 and TRBJ1-2, is as follows: GAGVSQTPSNKVTEKGKYVELRCDPISGHTALYWYRQSLGQGPEFLIYFQGTGAADDSGLPNDRFFAVRPEGSVSTLKIQRTERGDSAVYLCASSFVGVGARYGYTFGSGTRLTVV.